A single sample gave rise to the 26 T cell receptor beta chains below, sequenced in a study of blood T cell repertoires in COVID-19. The table came from immunoSEQ multiplex PCR; TCRdb's copy has only in-frame clones and leaves some out. Altogether about 81,000 clones are present, 70% to 85% being singletons, with the ten largest covering around 14%. Sequences were obtained from peripheral blood. These TCRs come from a human donor in a cohort sampled during active COVID-19.

The chain employs TRBV4-1 and TRBJ2-6; 8 bases line up with TRBD1. V was pared by 4 bases and J by 2 bases, with 7 bases of the junction left unmatched. The germline gives CDR1 MGHRA, CDR2 YSYEKL. The CDR3 totals 17 residues. In nucleotides, the CDR3 is TGCGCCAGCAGCCTTCGGCAGGGGGCCACTGGGGCCAACGTCCTGACTTTC. Protein sequence: CASSLRQGATGANVLTF.

Only a few counts were recorded for this clone. This chain connects TRBV2 to TRBJ2-7, with 7 bases lining up with TRBD1. The CDR3 totals 12 residues. Per germline, CDR1 SNHLY and CDR2 FYNNEI. Trimming cost V 6 bases and J 6 bases; bases outside gene matches: 5. CDR3 protein: CASRRQGIEQYF. The CDR3 bases are TGTGCCAGCAGACGACAGGGTATCGAGCAGTACTTC. Looking up the rest from reference TRBV2 and TRBJ2-7 gives the full variable domain: EPEVTQTPSHQVTQMGQEVILRCVPISNHLYFYWYRQILGQKVEFLVSFYNNEISEKSEIFDDQFSVERPDGSNFTLKIRSTKLEDSAMYFCASRRQGIEQYFGPGTRLTVT.

The J gene is TRBJ2-2, the V gene TRBV9; 15 nucleotides match TRBD2. With 4 bases clipped from V and 7 bases from J, the junction kept 11 bases outside the gene matches. CDR3 size: 18 residues. Germline assignment: CDR1 SGDLS and CDR2 YYNGEE. Written as DNA, the CDR3 is TGTGCCAGCAGCCCCCGCCGGACTAGCGGGGGGGCCGGCGGGGAGCTGTTTTTT. It is translated as CASSPRRTSGGAGGELFF.

The gene calls are TRBV19 and TRBJ1-2; 10 bases align to TRBD1. V shed 3 bases, J shed 4 bases, and the junction held 5 bases outside the gene matches. Per germline, CDR1 LNHDA and CDR2 SQIVND (reference sequence). The CDR3 is 15 amino acids. The CDR3 loop is CASSIRDRGGYGYTF. As DNA, the CDR3 is TGTGCCAGTAGTATCCGGGACAGGGGAGGCTATGGCTACACCTTC.

This chain connects TRBV6-5 to TRBJ1-2; the D gene is possibly TRBD1 (6 bases). This CDR3 contains 11 residues. V was pared by 7 bases and J by 8 bases, with 11 bases between. Germline assignment: CDR1 MNHEY and CDR2 SVGAGI. The CDR3 sequence: CASILGTGYTF. CDR3 bases: TGTGCCAGCATACTTGGGACAGGCTACACCTTC.

The CDR3 region is CASSVLGQGNTGELFF. The CDR3 coding sequence is TGTGCCAGCAGCGTACTGGGACAGGGAAACACCGGGGAGCTGTTTTTT. V is TRBV9 and J is TRBJ2-2, with TRBD1 matching over 9 bases. Germline-derived CDR1 and CDR2 are SGDLS and YYNGEE. Trimming removed 1 base from V and 2 bases from J; junction bases left unmatched: 3. The CDR3 loop spans 16 amino acids.

This clone was found a few times. The gene calls are TRBV7-3 and TRBJ2-6; D is ambiguous. CDR3 size: 16 residues. Germline lookup yields CDR1 SGHTA and CDR2 FQGTGA. The germline V and J ends were trimmed by 2 bases and 6 bases, with 14 bases remaining between them. CDR3 loop: CASSLRSAAEANVLTF. DNA of the CDR3: TGTGCCAGCAGCTTACGCAGCGCCGCCGAGGCCAACGTCCTGACTTTC.

This sequence joins TRBV7-2 and TRBJ1-1, with D perhaps TRBD1 (5 bases). CDR3 length equals 15 residues. The germline gives CDR1 SGHTA, CDR2 FQGNSA. V was trimmed by 5 bases and J by 0 bases, leaving 13 bases between them. The DNA for the CDR3 is TGTGCCAGCAGCCATAGGACACCTCTGAACACTGAAGCTTTCTTT. It encodes CASSHRTPLNTEAFF.

The V and J genes are TRBV12-5 and TRBJ2-7, with TRBD1 matching over 8 bases. Germline lookup yields CDR1 LGHNT and CDR2 FRNRAP. The CDR3 extends over 14 amino acids. Trimming at V came to 9 bases and at J to 3 bases, leaving 10 bases not matched to a gene. CDR3 nucleotide sequence: TGTGCTAGCCCCCCCCCGGGACAGGTCTACGAGCAGTACTTC. It encodes CASPPPGQVYEQYF.

The chain uses TRBV5-1 and TRBJ1-6; 8 nucleotides line up with TRBD1. Germline CDR1 SGHRS, CDR2 YFSETQ. Losses at the gene ends were 7 bases for V and 7 bases for J; bases not matched to a gene: 10. The CDR3 length is 15 residues. The chain's CDR3 is CASSSQGALNSPLHF. The CDR3, as DNA: TGCGCCAGCTCATCCCAGGGGGCTTTGAATTCACCCCTCCACTTT.

The chain links TRBV5-1 to TRBJ2-1; 9 bases map to TRBD1. Germline CDR1 reads SGHRS; CDR2 reads YFSETQ. CDR3 length: 16 residues. The ends lost 4 bases at V and 2 bases at J; junction bases unmatched: 7. CDR3 sequence: CASSLWGQGTYNEQFF. Written as DNA, the CDR3 is TGCGCCAGCAGCCTCTGGGGACAGGGCACCTACAATGAGCAGTTCTTC. Drawing the rest from reference TRBV5-1 and TRBJ2-1, the complete variable domain is KAGVTQTPRYLIKTRGQQVTLSCSPISGHRSVSWYQQTPGQGLQFLFEYFSETQRNKGNFPGRFSGRQFSNSRSEMNVSTLELGDSALYLCASSLWGQGTYNEQFFGPGTRLTVL.

The CDR3 region has the DNA TGTGCCAGTCGAAGAGGGACAGGGGCTTACTACGAGCAGTACTTC. Translation: CASRRGTGAYYEQYF. J is TRBJ2-7 and V is TRBV19; TRBD1 matches at 10 bases. Germline V gives CDR1 LNHDA, CDR2 SQIVND (reference sequence). V gave up 8 bases and J gave up 3 bases; unmatched junction bases: 10. The CDR3 has 15 residues. Supplemented by reference TRBV19 and TRBJ2-7, the full variable domain reads DGGITQSPKYLFRKEGQNVTLSCEQNLNHDAMYWYRQDPGQGLRLIYYSQIVNDFQKGDIAEGYSVSREKKESFPLTVTSAQKNPTAFYLCASRRGTGAYYEQYFGPGTRLTVT.

The chain couples TRBV7-3 to TRBJ2-2; 7 bases line up with TRBD2. Per germline, CDR1 SGHTA and CDR2 FQGTGA. J was trimmed by 2 bases and V by 5 bases; bases with no gene match: 17. The CDR3 covers 19 residues. The CDR3 here is CASSPVRYASGINTGELFF. Written as DNA, the CDR3 is TGTGCCAGCAGCCCCGTCCGTTATGCTAGCGGTATTAACACCGGGGAGCTGTTTTTT. Full variable domain (rest looked up from reference TRBV7-3 and TRBJ2-2): GAGVSQTPSNKVTEKGKYVELRCDPISGHTALYWYRQSLGQGPEFLIYFQGTGAADDSGLPNDRFFAVRPEGSVSTLKIQRTERGDSAVYLCASSPVRYASGINTGELFFGEGSRLTVL.

This clone turned up a few times. V usage is TRBV7-2 and J usage is TRBJ2-7; maybe TRBD1 (6 bases). CDR1 is SGHTA, CDR2 FQGNSA, per germline. Trimming left V 4 bases short and J 4 bases short, with 17 bases between. The CDR3 sequence is 15 residues long. The CDR3, as DNA: TGTGCCAGCAGCTCCCGTCCAGGGGTGACATACGAGCAGTACTTC. Its translation is CASSSRPGVTYEQYF.

This clone was recorded only once. The chain couples TRBV6-5 to TRBJ2-5, with a possible D match to TRBD1 (6 bases). Trimming cost V 0 bases and J 2 bases, with 13 bases left between them. The CDR3 length is 16 residues. The germline V gene has CDR1 MNHEY and CDR2 SVGAGI. The CDR3 coding sequence is TGTGCCAGCAGTTACTCTGGGGGCCCCACGCAAGAGACCCAGTACTTC. It specifies CASSYSGGPTQETQYF.

V usage is TRBV5-6 and J usage is TRBJ1-5, with D perhaps TRBD1 (5 bases). Germline assignment: CDR1 SGHDT and CDR2 YYEEEE. Trimming took off 4 bases at V and 3 bases at J, with 17 bases between the two ends. The CDR3 contains 16 residues. CDR3 nucleotide sequence: TGTGCCAGCAGCCGGGGTGGCGGGGGAATCAATCAGCCCCAGCATTTT. It specifies CASSRGGGGINQPQHF.

The rearrangement uses TRBV7-9 and TRBJ1-1, with 7 bases matching TRBD1. This CDR3 comprises 19 residues. V was pared by 7 bases and J by 0 bases, with 20 bases of the junction left unmatched. In germline, CDR1 is SEHNR, CDR2 FQNEAQ (reference sequence). CDR3 coding DNA: TGTGCCAGCACCAGCCTCTTACGGGACAGAACTACCATGAACACTGAAGCTTTCTTT. Its translation: CASTSLLRDRTTMNTEAFF.

The table lists this clone with a few counts. V usage is TRBV5-8 and J usage is TRBJ2-7, with 7 bases identical to TRBD1. The CDR3 has 14 amino acids. V was clipped by 4 bases and J by 0 bases; unmatched bases: 4. Germline CDR1 SGHTS, CDR2 YDEGEE. CDR3 DNA sequence: TGTGCCAGCAGCGCCAGGACAGGCTCCTACGAGCAGTACTTC. Its translation: CASSARTGSYEQYF.

The chain has TRBV7-8 and TRBJ2-5, with TRBD1 matching over 8 bases. V lost 5 bases to trimming and J lost 4 bases; unmatched junction nucleotides: 6. Germline CDR1 reads SGHVS; CDR2 reads FQNEAQ. The CDR3 loop spans 14 amino acids. The CDR3 protein is CASSHRQGSETQYF. The CDR3 coding sequence is TGTGCCAGCAGCCACCGACAGGGGTCAGAGACCCAGTACTTC.

There are a few counts of this clone. The rearrangement uses TRBV7-8 and TRBJ2-1; TRBD2 is a possible D gene (8 bases). Trimming cost V 4 bases and J 2 bases, with 18 bases left between them. This CDR3 region has 17 residues. Germline CDR1 reads SGHVS; CDR2 reads FQNEAQ. The CDR3 protein is CASSSRGLGGPYNEQFF. As DNA, the CDR3 is TGTGCCAGCAGCTCACGGGGACTAGGGGGCCCCTACAATGAGCAGTTCTTC.

There are a few counts of this clone. The gene calls are TRBV18 and TRBJ2-1; no reliable D call. The CDR3 consists of 15 residues. Trimming pared 0 bases from V and 6 bases from J, leaving 12 bases between. Germline CDR1 KGHSH, CDR2 LQKENI. CDR3 residues: CASSPPERFVNEQFF. DNA of the CDR3: TGTGCCAGCTCACCACCAGAGAGGTTCGTCAATGAGCAGTTCTTC.

V is TRBV11-2 and J is TRBJ1-2; D is unresolved. Germline CDR1 reads SGHAT; CDR2 reads FQNNGV. The V and J ends lost 3 bases and 0 bases respectively, with 5 bases between them. The CDR3 runs 13 residues. This CDR3 reads CASSLRANYGYTF. The CDR3, as DNA: TGTGCCAGCAGCTTGAGGGCTAACTATGGCTACACCTTC. Combining the CDR3 with reference TRBV11-2 and TRBJ1-2 gives the whole variable domain EAGVAQSPRYKIIEKRQSVAFWCNPISGHATLYWYQQILGQGPKLLIQFQNNGVVDDSQLPKDRFSAERLKGVDSTLKIQPAKLEDSAVYLCASSLRANYGYTFGSGTRLTVV.

This clone was seen many times. The rearrangement links TRBV7-8 to TRBJ2-7, with D possibly TRBD1 on 7 matching bases. Per germline, CDR1 SGHVS and CDR2 FQNEAQ. The V and J ends lost 5 bases and 4 bases respectively, with 24 bases between them. The CDR3 covers 17 residues. The CDR3 protein is CASSKGLTPGQLYEQYF. As DNA, the CDR3 is TGTGCCAGCAGCAAAGGACTAACGCCGGGACAGCTTTACGAGCAGTACTTC.

The chain links TRBV5-1 to TRBJ1-1; TRBD1 aligns across 8 bases. The V segment lost 4 bases and the J segment 4 bases; nucleotides outside the gene matches: 6. CDR3 length equals 14 residues. Germline values: CDR1 SGHRS, CDR2 YFSETQ. The CDR3 region is CASSGQGWSTEAFF. The CDR3 nucleotides read TGCGCCAGCAGCGGACAGGGATGGAGCACTGAAGCTTTCTTT.

This rearrangement joins TRBV7-2 to TRBJ2-1, with 8 bases lining up with TRBD2. Germline V lookup: CDR1 SGHTA, CDR2 FQGNSA. CDR3 length: 15 amino acids. V lost 5 bases and J lost 3; bases outside the gene matches: 6. CDR3 bases: TGTGCCAGCAGCCTAAGCGGGGGAGTCTACAATGAGCAGTTCTTC. It translates to CASSLSGGVYNEQFF.

The V gene is TRBV18, the J gene TRBJ1-3, with 7 bases identical to TRBD1. CDR1 and CDR2 (germline): KGHSH, LQKENI. CDR3 size: 14 residues. V lost 5 bases to trimming and J lost 2 bases; unmatched junction nucleotides: 3. The CDR3 region has the DNA TGTGCCAGCTCAACAGGGGATACTGGAAACACCATATATTTT. It codes for CASSTGDTGNTIYF.